The rows below give T cell receptor beta chains drawn from one sample of a study of cytomegalovirus exposure and HLA in healthy donors. Sequencing was performed with immunoSEQ multiplex PCR; in TCRdb, only in-frame clones are kept and a portion is missing. The sample carries tens of thousands of clones, roughly 75% recorded once. Sequencing was done on a sample of PBMCs. These receptors were obtained from a woman aged 40 to 49 in good health and CMV-seronegative. CDR3s include the opening cysteine and the closing phenylalanine or tryptophan. D genes are given only for firm matches. A row's size may be missing; if present it is once, few, many or a size class.

clone_size	d_call	v_call	j_call	cdr3_aa	cdr3_nt
few	.	TRBV19	TRBJ2-3	CASSIRLTASTDTQYF	TGTGCCAGTAGTATAAGGTTGACAGCTAGCACAGATACGCAGTATTTT
.	.	TRBV30	TRBJ2-7	CAWSVRRSYEQYF	TGTGCCTGGAGTGTAAGGCGGAGCTACGAGCAGTACTTC
.	.	TRBV7-5	TRBJ1-2	CARPHQPETANYGYTF	TGTGCCAGACCCCATCAACCTGAAACGGCTAACTATGGCTACACCTTC
.	TRBD2	TRBV7-3	TRBJ2-1	CASSPGRAGVGEQFF	TGTGCCAGCAGCCCCGGGAGAGCGGGAGTCGGTGAGCAGTTCTTC
.	.	TRBV19	TRBJ1-4	CASSDRRANEKLFF	TGTGCCAGTAGCGACAGACGAGCTAATGAAAAACTGTTTTTT
.	TRBD2	TRBV7-3	TRBJ2-1	CASSSFSPQTSGGNNEQFF	TGTGCCAGCAGCTCCTTTAGCCCTCAGACTAGCGGGGGTAACAATGAGCAGTTCTTC
.	TRBD1	TRBV29-1	TRBJ1-4	CSSWTGGNEKLFF	TGCAGCTCCTGGACAGGGGGTAATGAAAAACTGTTTTTT
.	.	TRBV6-4	TRBJ2-2	CASSPGQGTGELFF	TGTGCCAGCTCCCCCGGCCAGGGGACCGGGGAGCTGTTTTTT
.	.	TRBV6-1	TRBJ2-7	CASSEHSSLGEQYF	TGTGCCAGCAGTGAACACTCGTCTCTCGGGGAGCAGTACTTC
.	TRBD2	TRBV29-1	TRBJ2-3	CSVEVGGDTQYF	TGCAGCGTTGAAGTCGGGGGGGATACGCAGTATTTT
.	TRBD1	TRBV5-1	TRBJ2-5	CASSESQGAQETQYF	TGCGCCAGCAGCGAGTCACAGGGGGCCCAAGAGACCCAGTACTTC
.	TRBD2	TRBV14	TRBJ2-4	CASSPRGAGTKNIQYF	TGTGCCAGCAGCCCGCGGGGGGCTGGGACCAAAAACATTCAGTACTTC
.	.	TRBV25-1	TRBJ2-1	CASSEQGGRDKQFF	TGTGCCAGCAGTGAACAGGGCGGTCGGGACAAGCAGTTCTTC
few	TRBD1	TRBV4-1	TRBJ1-2	CASSQGTGGSLYGYTF	TGCGCCAGCAGCCAAGGTACAGGGGGCAGTCTATATGGCTACACCTTC
.	TRBD2	TRBV19	TRBJ2-7	CASRLAGSYEQYF	TGTGCCAGTAGGCTAGCGGGGTCCTACGAGCAGTACTTC
.	TRBD1	TRBV19	TRBJ1-1	CASSTGPNTEAFF	TGTGCCAGTTCGACAGGGCCGAACACTGAAGCTTTCTTT
.	.	TRBV4-3	TRBJ1-1	CASSQDDRGGTEAFF	TGCGCCAGCAGCCAAGATGACCGGGGAGGCACTGAAGCTTTCTTT